One and the same sample provided the 6 T cell receptor beta chains below, sequenced in a study of blood T cell repertoires in COVID-19. The method was immunoSEQ multiplex PCR; TCRdb's version includes in-frame clones alone and lacks a portion of them. The table has about 250,000 clones, around 88% seen once. Sequencing was carried out using peripheral blood. The origin of the receptors is an elderly man with acute or convalescent COVID-19.

This chain joins TRBV7-9 and TRBJ1-4, with D tentatively TRBD1 (5 bases). There are 14 residues in the CDR3. V was trimmed by 6 bases and J by 5 bases, leaving 13 bases between them. The germline V gene encodes CDR1 SEHNR and CDR2 FQNEAQ (reference sequence). The CDR3 coding sequence is TGTGCCAGCAGTCAAAGCGGGGGGAATGAAAAACTGTTTTTT. Residues: CASSQSGGNEKLFF.

The chain combines TRBV19 with TRBJ2-3; D call uncertain. In germline, CDR1 is LNHDA, CDR2 SQIVND (reference sequence). V dropped 2 bases and J dropped 2 bases, with 14 bases sitting between them. This CDR3 is built from 16 residues. The CDR3 loop is CASSILWQRNTDTQYF. The CDR3 nucleotides read TGTGCCAGTAGTATACTGTGGCAGCGTAACACAGATACGCAGTATTTT.

The chain joins TRBV19 to TRBJ1-2; the D gene is possibly TRBD1 (5 bases). Trimming cost V 4 bases and J 0 bases, with 9 bases left between them. The CDR3 runs to 14 residues. Per the germline V gene, CDR1 is LNHDA and CDR2 is SQIVND (reference sequence). The CDR3, as DNA: TGTGCCAGTAGTAAGACAGCTACTAACTATGGCTACACCTTC. It yields the protein CASSKTATNYGYTF. The full variable domain, with the rest looked up from reference TRBV19 and TRBJ1-2, is DGGITQSPKYLFRKEGQNVTLSCEQNLNHDAMYWYRQDPGQGLRLIYYSQIVNDFQKGDIAEGYSVSREKKESFPLTVTSAQKNPTAFYLCASSKTATNYGYTFGSGTRLTVV.

The chain has TRBV4-1 and TRBJ2-7, with 9 bases matching TRBD1. The V segment lost 1 base and the J segment 7 bases; nucleotides outside the gene matches: 17. The CDR3 consists of 18 residues. CDR1 and CDR2 from the germline V gene are MGHRA and YSYEKL. CDR3 nucleotides: TGCGCCAGCAGCCAAGGGAGCGGACAGGGGCCGACGTCGGGTGAGCAGTACTTC. Encoded protein: CASSQGSGQGPTSGEQYF.

This chain links TRBV18 with TRBJ1-6; 8 bases are shared with TRBD1. Germline loops: CDR1 KGHSH, CDR2 LQKENI. The V segment lost 5 bases and the J segment 11 bases; nucleotides outside the gene matches: 5. CDR3 length: 13 amino acids. The CDR3 sequence is CASSTDRDAPLHF. CDR3 nucleotides: TGTGCCAGCTCAACGGACAGGGATGCACCCCTCCACTTT.

V usage is TRBV29-1 and J usage is TRBJ2-2, with 9 nucleotides matching TRBD1. The germline CDR1 and CDR2 sequences are SQVTM and ANQGSEA. This CDR3 has 16 amino acids. With V trimmed by 2 bases and J by 5 bases, 9 bases remained unmatched. CDR3 region: CSVEIGTGSGTGELFF. Here the CDR3 DNA reads TGCAGCGTTGAAATCGGGACAGGGAGCGGGACCGGGGAGCTGTTTTTT.